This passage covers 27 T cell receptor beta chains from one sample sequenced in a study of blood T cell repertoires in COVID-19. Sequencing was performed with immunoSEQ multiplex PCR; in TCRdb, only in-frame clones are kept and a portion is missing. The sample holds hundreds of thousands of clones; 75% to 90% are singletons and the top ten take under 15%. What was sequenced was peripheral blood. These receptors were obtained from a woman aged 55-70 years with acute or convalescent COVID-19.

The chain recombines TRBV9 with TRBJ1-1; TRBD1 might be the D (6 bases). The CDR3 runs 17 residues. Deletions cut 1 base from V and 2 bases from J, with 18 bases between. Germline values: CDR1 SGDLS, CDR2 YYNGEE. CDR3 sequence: CASSVMGQGLVNTEAFF. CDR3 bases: TGTGCCAGCAGCGTAATGGGGCAGGGGTTAGTTAACACTGAAGCTTTCTTT.

The CDR3 DNA is TGTGCCAGTAGTATACTAGCGGGAACCCCAGATACGCAGTATTTT. Translating gives CASSILAGTPDTQYF. The chain couples TRBV19 to TRBJ2-3; 9 nucleotides match TRBD2. J was trimmed by 4 bases and V by 2 bases; bases with no gene match: 4. Germline values: CDR1 LNHDA, CDR2 SQIVND (reference sequence). The CDR3 has 15 residues.

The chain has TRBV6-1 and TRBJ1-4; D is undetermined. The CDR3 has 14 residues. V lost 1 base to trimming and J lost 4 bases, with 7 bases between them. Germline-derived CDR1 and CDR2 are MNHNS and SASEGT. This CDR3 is CASSEVQVNEKLFF. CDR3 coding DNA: TGTGCCAGCAGTGAAGTTCAGGTTAATGAAAAACTGTTTTTT.

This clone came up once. CDR3 amino acids: CASSLGYRSNTGELFF. The CDR3 DNA reads TGTGCCAGCAGCTTGGGTTACAGATCGAACACCGGGGAGCTGTTTTTT. V and J are TRBV5-8 and TRBJ2-2; D not certain. Germline-derived CDR1 and CDR2 are SGHTS and YDEGEE. The CDR3 has 16 amino acids. With 0 bases removed from V and 0 bases from J, the gap between germline ends came to 9 bases.

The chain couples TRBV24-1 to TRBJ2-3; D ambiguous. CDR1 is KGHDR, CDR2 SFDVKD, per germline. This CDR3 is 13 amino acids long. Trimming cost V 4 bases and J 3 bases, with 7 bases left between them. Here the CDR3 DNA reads TGTGCCACCAGTGAGTATTTAACAGATACGCAGTATTTT. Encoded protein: CATSEYLTDTQYF.

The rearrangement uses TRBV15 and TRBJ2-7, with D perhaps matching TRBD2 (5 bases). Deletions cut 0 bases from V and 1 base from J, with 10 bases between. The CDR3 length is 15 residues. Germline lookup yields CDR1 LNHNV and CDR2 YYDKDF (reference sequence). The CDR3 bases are TGTGCCACCAGCAGAGAATTGGGAGAGTCCTACGAGCAGTACTTC. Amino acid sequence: CATSRELGESYEQYF.

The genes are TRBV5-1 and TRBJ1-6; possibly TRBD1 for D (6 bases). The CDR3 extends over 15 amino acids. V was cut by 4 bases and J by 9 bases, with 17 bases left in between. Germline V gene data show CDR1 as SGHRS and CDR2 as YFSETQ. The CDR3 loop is CASSAQGLRSSPLHF. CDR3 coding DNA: TGCGCCAGCAGCGCTCAGGGGCTCAGAAGTTCACCCCTCCACTTT.

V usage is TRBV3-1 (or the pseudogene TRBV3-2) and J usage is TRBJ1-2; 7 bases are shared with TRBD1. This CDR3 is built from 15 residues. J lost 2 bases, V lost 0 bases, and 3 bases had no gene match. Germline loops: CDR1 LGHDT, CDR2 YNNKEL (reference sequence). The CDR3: CASSQDGRGNYGYTF. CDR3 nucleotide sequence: TGTGCCAGCAGCCAAGATGGCAGGGGGAACTATGGCTACACCTTC.

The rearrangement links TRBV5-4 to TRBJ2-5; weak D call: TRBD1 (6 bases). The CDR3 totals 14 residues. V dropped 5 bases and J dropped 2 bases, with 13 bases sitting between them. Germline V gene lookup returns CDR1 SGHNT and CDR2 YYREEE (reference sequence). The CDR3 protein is CASSQRTAQETQYF. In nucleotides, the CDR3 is TGTGCCAGCAGTCAACGGACAGCTCAAGAGACCCAGTACTTC.

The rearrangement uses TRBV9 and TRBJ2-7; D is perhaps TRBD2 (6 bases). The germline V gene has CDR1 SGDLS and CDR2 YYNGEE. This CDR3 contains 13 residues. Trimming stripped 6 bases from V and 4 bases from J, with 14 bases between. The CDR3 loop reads CASTGGGDYEQYF. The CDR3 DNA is TGTGCCAGCACCGGGGGAGGAGATTACGAGCAGTACTTC.

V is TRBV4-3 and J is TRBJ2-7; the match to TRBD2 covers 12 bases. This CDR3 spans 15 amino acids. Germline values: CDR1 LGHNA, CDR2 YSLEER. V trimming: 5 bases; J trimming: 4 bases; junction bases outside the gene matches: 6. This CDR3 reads CASSSLAGGPYEQYF. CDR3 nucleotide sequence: TGCGCCAGCAGCTCTCTAGCGGGAGGGCCGTACGAGCAGTACTTC.

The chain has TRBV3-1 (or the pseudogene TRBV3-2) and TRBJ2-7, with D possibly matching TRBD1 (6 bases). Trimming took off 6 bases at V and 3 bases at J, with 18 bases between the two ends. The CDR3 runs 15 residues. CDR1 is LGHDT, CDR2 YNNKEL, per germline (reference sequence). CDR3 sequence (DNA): TGTGCCAGCAGACAGAGACAGGCGCAAAACTACGAGCAGTACTTC. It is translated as CASRQRQAQNYEQYF.

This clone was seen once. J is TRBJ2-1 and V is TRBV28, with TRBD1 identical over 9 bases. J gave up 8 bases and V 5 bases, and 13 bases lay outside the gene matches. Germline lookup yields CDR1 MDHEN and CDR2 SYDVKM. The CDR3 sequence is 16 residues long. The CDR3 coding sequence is TGTGCCAGCAGTCATTCTGGGACAGGGATCTCCCATGAGCAGTTCTTC. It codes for CASSHSGTGISHEQFF.

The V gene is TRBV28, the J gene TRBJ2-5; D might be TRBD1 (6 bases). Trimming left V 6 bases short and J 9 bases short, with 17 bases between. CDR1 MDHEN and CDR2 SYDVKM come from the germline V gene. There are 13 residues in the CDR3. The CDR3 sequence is CASSRGPWRAQYF. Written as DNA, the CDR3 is TGTGCCAGCAGCAGGGGACCTTGGCGAGCCCAGTACTTC.

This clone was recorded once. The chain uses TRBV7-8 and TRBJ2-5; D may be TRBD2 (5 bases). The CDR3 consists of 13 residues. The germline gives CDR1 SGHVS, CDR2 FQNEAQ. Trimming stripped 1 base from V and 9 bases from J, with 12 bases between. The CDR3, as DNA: TGTGCCAGCAGCTTAGTTGAGTCCGGGGCCCAGTACTTC. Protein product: CASSLVESGAQYF.

The CDR3 reads CASSQSGQGARYGYTF. In DNA form, the CDR3 reads TGTGCCAGCAGCCAAAGTGGACAGGGGGCCAGGTATGGCTACACCTTC. This sequence joins TRBV3-1 (or the pseudogene TRBV3-2) and TRBJ1-2; TRBD1 agrees at 11 bases. Germline lookup yields CDR1 LGHDT and CDR2 YNNKEL (reference sequence). CDR3 size: 16 residues. J was trimmed by 5 bases and V by 2 bases; bases with no gene match: 7.

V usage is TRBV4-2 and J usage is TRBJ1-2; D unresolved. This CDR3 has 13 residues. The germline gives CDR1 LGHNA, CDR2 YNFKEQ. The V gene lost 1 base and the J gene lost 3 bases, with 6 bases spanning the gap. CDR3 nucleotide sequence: TGTGCCAGCAGCCAAGGGCCCTACTATGGCTACACCTTC. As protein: CASSQGPYYGYTF.

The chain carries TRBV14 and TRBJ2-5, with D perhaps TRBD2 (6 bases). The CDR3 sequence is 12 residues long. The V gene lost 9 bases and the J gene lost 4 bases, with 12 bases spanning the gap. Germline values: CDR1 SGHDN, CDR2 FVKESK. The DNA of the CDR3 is TGTGCCAGTCGCGGGACGGGAGAGACCCAGTACTTC. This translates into CASRGTGETQYF.

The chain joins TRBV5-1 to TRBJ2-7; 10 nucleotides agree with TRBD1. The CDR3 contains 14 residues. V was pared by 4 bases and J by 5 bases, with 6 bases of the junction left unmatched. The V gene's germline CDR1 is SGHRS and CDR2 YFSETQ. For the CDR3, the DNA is TGCGCCAGCAGCCAAGGGACAGGGGCCAACGAGCAGTACTTC. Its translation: CASSQGTGANEQYF.

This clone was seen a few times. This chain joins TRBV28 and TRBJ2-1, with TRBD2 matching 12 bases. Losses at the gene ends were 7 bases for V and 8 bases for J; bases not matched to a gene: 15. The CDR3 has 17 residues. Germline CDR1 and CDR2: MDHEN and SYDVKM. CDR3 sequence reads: CASTRPPGLAGRDEQFF. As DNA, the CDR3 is TGTGCCAGCACCAGACCACCGGGACTAGCGGGCCGCGATGAGCAGTTCTTC.

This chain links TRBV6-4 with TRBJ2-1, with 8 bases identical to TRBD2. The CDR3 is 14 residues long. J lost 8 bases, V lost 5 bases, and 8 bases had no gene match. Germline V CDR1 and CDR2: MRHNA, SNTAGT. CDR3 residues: CASSLSGGYYEQFF. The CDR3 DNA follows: TGTGCCAGCAGTCTCAGCGGGGGTTACTATGAGCAGTTCTTC.

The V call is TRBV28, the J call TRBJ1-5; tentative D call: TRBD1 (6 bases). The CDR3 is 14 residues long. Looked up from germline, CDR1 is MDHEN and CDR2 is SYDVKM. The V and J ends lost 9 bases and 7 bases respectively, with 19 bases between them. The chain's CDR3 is CASLERGIAQPQHF. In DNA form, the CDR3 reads TGTGCCAGTTTAGAGAGGGGGATAGCCCAGCCCCAGCATTTT. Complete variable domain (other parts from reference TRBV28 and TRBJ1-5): DVKVTQSSRYLVKRTGEKVFLECVQDMDHENMFWYRQDPGLGLRLIYFSYDVKMKEKGDIPEGYSVSREKKERFSLILESASTNQTSMYLCASLERGIAQPQHFGDGTRLSIL.

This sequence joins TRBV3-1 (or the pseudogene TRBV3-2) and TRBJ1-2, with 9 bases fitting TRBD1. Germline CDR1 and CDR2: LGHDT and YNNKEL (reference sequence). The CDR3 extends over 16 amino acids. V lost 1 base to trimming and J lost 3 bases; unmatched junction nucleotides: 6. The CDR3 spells CASSQAGQGIYYGYTF. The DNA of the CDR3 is TGTGCCAGCAGCCAAGCAGGACAGGGGATTTACTATGGCTACACCTTC.

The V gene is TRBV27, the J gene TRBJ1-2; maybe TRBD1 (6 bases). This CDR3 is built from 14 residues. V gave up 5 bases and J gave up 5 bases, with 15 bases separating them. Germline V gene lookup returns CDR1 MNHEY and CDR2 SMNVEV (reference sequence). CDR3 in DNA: TGTGCCAGCAGTCAAGGACAGTCTTCTTATGGCTACACCTTC. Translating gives CASSQGQSSYGYTF.

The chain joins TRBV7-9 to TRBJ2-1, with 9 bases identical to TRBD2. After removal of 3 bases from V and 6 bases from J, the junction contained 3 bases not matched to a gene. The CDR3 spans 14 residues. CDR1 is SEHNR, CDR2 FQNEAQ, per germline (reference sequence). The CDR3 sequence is CASSLRGGPNEQFF. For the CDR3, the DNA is TGTGCCAGCAGCTTGCGGGGGGGCCCCAATGAGCAGTTCTTC.

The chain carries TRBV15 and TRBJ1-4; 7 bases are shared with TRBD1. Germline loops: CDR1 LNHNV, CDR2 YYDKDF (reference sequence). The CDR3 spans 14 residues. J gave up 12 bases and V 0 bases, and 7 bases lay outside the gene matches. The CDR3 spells CATSRDRTGVELFF. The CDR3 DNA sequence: TGTGCCACCAGCAGAGATAGGACAGGAGTGGAACTGTTTTTT.

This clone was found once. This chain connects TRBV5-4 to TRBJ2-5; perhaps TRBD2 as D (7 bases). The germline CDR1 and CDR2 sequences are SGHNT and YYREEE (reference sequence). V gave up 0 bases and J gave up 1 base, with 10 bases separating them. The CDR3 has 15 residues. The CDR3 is CASSLVRGGQETQYF. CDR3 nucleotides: TGTGCCAGCAGCTTGGTTAGGGGGGGCCAAGAGACCCAGTACTTC.